This T cell receptor beta chain comes out of a study of T cells after yellow fever vaccination. General observations from the study: Weaker overall, the secondary response nonetheless peaked faster (day 5 versus 15). Just a small share of clonotypes turned up in the CD4 compartment as well as the CD8 compartment.

5'RACE template switching generated TCR cDNA, adding a universal primer site and UMIs. TCRdb recomputed calls from the 5' RACE reads with MiXCR, one row per CDR3 protein. Here the sample spans 200,000 to 300,000 distinct CDR3 sequences, 10% to 15% being singletons. Points on this clonotype: Its antigen is undetermined.

The TCR sequence derives from a man aged 25-45 years who received the YFV17D yellow fever vaccine. The specimen comprised CD4+ T cells sorted from PBMCs, sampled 45 days after the yellow fever booster vaccination.

CDR3 amino acids: CAIGGTAYEQYF. The CDR3 DNA sequence: TGTGCCATCGGCGGGACAGCGTACGAGCAGTACTTC. The chain links TRBV10-3 to TRBJ2-7; the D gene is possibly TRBD1 (7 bases). In germline, CDR1 is ENHRY, CDR2 SYGVKD. The V and J ends lost 8 bases and 4 bases respectively, with 12 bases between them. The CDR3 is 12 residues long.